One sample yielded the 15 T cell receptor beta chains listed below, sequenced in a study of CD8+CD57+ T cells in acquired aplastic anemia. Individuals selected for sequencing had exhibited CD8+CD57+ cell expansion on flow cytometry. Profiling that covered TCR beta VDJ and CDR3 relied on genomic DNA as its template. MiXCR was run by TCRdb on the reads, yielding one entry per CDR3 protein. The table shows over 150,000 distinct CDR3 sequences, with roughly 63% occurring only once. Sequences were obtained from sorted CD4+, CD8+, or CD8+CD57+ T cells (not recorded which) from PBMCs. The receptors originated from a human donor with aplastic anemia.

The chain employs TRBV20-1 and TRBJ2-7; 7 nucleotides line up with TRBD1. CDR1 and CDR2 (germline): DFQATT, SNEGSKA (reference sequence). V shed 6 bases and J 5 bases; nucleotides not matched to a gene: 19. CDR3 length equals 16 residues. The CDR3 nucleotides are TGCAGTGCACCTCCTTTGTTAGGGGGCTTAGGACACGAGCAGTACTTC. This codes for CSAPPLLGGLGHEQYF.

Ten or more counts support this clonotype. This chain connects TRBV10-3 to TRBJ1-1; 8 positions match TRBD1. V dropped 3 bases and J dropped 6; count of bases not matched to a gene: 6. The CDR3 is made up of 14 amino acids. CDR1 ENHRY and CDR2 SYGVKD come from the germline V gene. CDR3 residues: CAISEGRQGSEAFF. The DNA for the CDR3 is TGTGCCATCAGTGAAGGGAGACAGGGGTCTGAAGCTTTCTTT.

This clonotype has at least ten counts. V is TRBV13 and J is TRBJ2-1; TRBD2 matches 9 bases. The CDR3 runs 17 residues. CDR1 PRHDT and CDR2 FYEKMQ come from the germline V gene (reference sequence). The J segment lost 3 bases and the V segment lost 1 base, leaving 7 bases of the junction unmatched. CDR3 nucleotide sequence: TGTGCCAGCAGCTTAGACACGCGGGGGGGAAACTACAATGAGCAGTTCTTC. This encodes CASSLDTRGGNYNEQFF.

V gene TRBV29-1 combines with J gene TRBJ2-5; 12 bases map to TRBD1. CDR3 length: 13 residues. J was trimmed by 6 bases and V by 5 bases; bases with no gene match: 4. The germline V gene has CDR1 SQVTM and CDR2 ANQGSEA. DNA for the CDR3: TGCAGCGTTCGTCGGGACAGGGGGCAGACCCAGTACTTC. Amino acid sequence: CSVRRDRGQTQYF.

The chain uses TRBV20-1 and TRBJ1-5; D remains unclear. Germline loops: CDR1 DFQATT, CDR2 SNEGSKA (reference sequence). This CDR3 has 12 residues. CDR3 loop: CGGAALNQPQHF. CDR3 nucleotides: TGCGGTGGAGCAGCACTCAATCAGCCCCAGCATTTT.

This clonotype was observed once. The V and J genes are TRBV7-9 and TRBJ2-2; TRBD2 is a possible D gene (6 bases). Germline V CDR1 and CDR2: SEHNR, FQNEAQ (reference sequence). Trimming stripped 0 bases from V and 6 bases from J, with 8 bases between. The CDR3 is 14 residues long. In nucleotides, the CDR3 is TGTGCCAGCAGCTTAGCGGGGGGATCCGGGGAGCTGTTTTTT. Protein sequence: CASSLAGGSGELFF.

The chain employs TRBV20-1 and TRBJ2-1, with a tentative D call TRBD1 (5 bases). Per germline, CDR1 DFQATT and CDR2 SNEGSKA (reference sequence). V lost 4 bases to trimming and J lost 5 bases, with 9 bases between them. The CDR3 sequence is 12 residues long. CDR3 sequence reads: CSATTDNNEQFF. For the CDR3, the DNA is TGCAGTGCTACGACGGACAACAATGAGCAGTTCTTC.

This sequence joins TRBV7-9 and TRBJ1-1; D is unclear. V gave up 2 bases and J gave up 2 bases, with 6 bases separating them. Germline V gene lookup returns CDR1 SEHNR and CDR2 FQNEAQ (reference sequence). The CDR3 spans 13 residues. DNA of the CDR3: TGTGCCAGCAGCTTACAGCCCAACACTGAAGCTTTCTTT. It translates to CASSLQPNTEAFF.

V usage is TRBV15 and J usage is TRBJ2-7, with D possibly TRBD2 on 5 matching bases. CDR3 length: 14 residues. The germline V gene has CDR1 LNHNV and CDR2 YYDKDF (reference sequence). Trimming took off 5 bases at V and 7 bases at J, with 18 bases between the two ends. CDR3 in amino acids: CATSPDRRGGEQYF. The CDR3 DNA sequence: TGTGCCACCAGCCCTGACCGACGGGGTGGGGAGCAGTACTTC. Full variable domain (rest looked up from reference TRBV15 and TRBJ2-7): DAMVIQNPRYQVTQFGKPVTLSCSQTLNHNVMYWYQQKSSQAPKLLFHYYDKDFNNEADTPDNFQSRRPNTSFCFLDIRSPGLGDTAMYLCATSPDRRGGEQYFGPGTRLTVT.

The chain is built from TRBV27 and TRBJ2-7, with 10 bases identical to TRBD2. The CDR3 consists of 15 residues. Looked up from germline, CDR1 is MNHEY and CDR2 is SMNVEV (reference sequence). The junction had 9 bases not matched to a gene; V was cut back by 6 bases and J by 4 bases. Here the CDR3 reads CASRSLAGAPYEQYF. The CDR3 DNA reads as TGTGCCAGCAGATCGCTAGCGGGGGCGCCATACGAGCAGTACTTC.

The chain combines TRBV7-9 with TRBJ2-7, with D perhaps matching TRBD2 (5 bases). The V gene's germline CDR1 is SEHNR and CDR2 FQNEAQ (reference sequence). This CDR3 contains 14 residues. Trimming took 2 bases from V and 2 from J, leaving 10 bases between them. CDR3 sequence reads: CASSLSGNPYEQYF. The CDR3 DNA reads as TGTGCCAGCAGCTTATCCGGGAACCCCTACGAGCAGTACTTC.

This clonotype was seen many times. The CDR3 DNA sequence: TGTGCCAGCAGCTTAGGGACAGGGTCCTACTCCTACGAGCAGTACTTC. Encoded protein: CASSLGTGSYSYEQYF. This sequence joins TRBV7-9 and TRBJ2-7; 8 bases align to TRBD1. CDR3 length: 16 amino acids. The ends lost 1 base at V and 0 bases at J; junction bases unmatched: 5. Per germline, CDR1 SEHNR and CDR2 FQNEAQ (reference sequence). Full variable domain (missing parts from reference TRBV7-9 and TRBJ2-7): DTGVSQNPRHKITKRGQNVTFRCDPISEHNRLYWYRQTLGQGPEFLTYFQNEAQLEKSRLLSDRFSAERPKGSFSTLEIQRTEQGDSAMYLCASSLGTGSYSYEQYFGPGTRLTVT.

About this clonotype itself: At one boundary the junction diverges from the germline segment, which might be a read error. The rearrangement joins TRBV7-3 to TRBJ1-2, with a possible D match to TRBD1 (6 bases). There are 14 residues in the CDR3. Germline V gives CDR1 SGHTA, CDR2 FQGTGA. The chain's CDR3 is CANSQQGATYGYTF. CDR3 in DNA: TGTGCCAACAGCCAACAGGGAGCAACCTATGGCTACACCTTC.

This clonotype was picked up many times. The chain joins TRBV4-1 to TRBJ1-3; no clear D. Between the trimmed V and J ends, which lost 4 bases and 1 base, there was a span of 2 bases. The CDR3 is 12 residues long. In germline, CDR1 is MGHRA, CDR2 YSYEKL. CDR3 bases: TGCGCCAGCAGCCTTTCTGGAAACACCATATATTTT. Translated, it gives CASSLSGNTIYF.

On this clonotype itself: This may come from a read error, since a much larger clone is one base off. The V gene is TRBV7-3, the J gene TRBJ1-1; 7 positions agree with TRBD1. Germline CDR1 and CDR2: SGHTA and FQGTGA. This CDR3 comprises 16 residues. CDR3 sequence reads: CASSQVPKGGGTEAFF. CDR3 bases: TGCGCCAGCAGCCAAGTGCCGAAAGGGGGCGGCACTGAAGCTTTCTTT.